This TCR beta chain was observed in a study of blood T cells in healthy people across ages. Points from the study as a whole: In older individuals, TCR beta diversity per million T cells was lower, falling roughly linearly with age.

About this clonotype itself: Antigen specificity is unknown.

Sample-barcoded 5' priming and a J-beta primer mix drove a second PCR of roughly 7 to 11 cycles. One entry per CDR3 protein, called by TCRdb with MiXCR from the 5' RACE reads. The sample carries around 900,000 distinct CDR3 sequences, roughly 51% recorded once. Per germline, CDR1 MNHNY and CDR2 SVGAGI (reference sequence). V was pared by 0 bases and J by 5 bases, with 8 bases between. This CDR3 has 14 residues. The chain links TRBV6-6 to TRBJ2-1; a weak D match, TRBD1 (5 bases). Sequencing was performed on blood. The TCR was taken from a woman aged 60-75 years in good health. The CDR3 protein is CASSYSNRNNEQFF. CDR3 sequence (DNA): TGTGCCAGCAGTTACTCGAACAGGAACAATGAGCAGTTCTTC.